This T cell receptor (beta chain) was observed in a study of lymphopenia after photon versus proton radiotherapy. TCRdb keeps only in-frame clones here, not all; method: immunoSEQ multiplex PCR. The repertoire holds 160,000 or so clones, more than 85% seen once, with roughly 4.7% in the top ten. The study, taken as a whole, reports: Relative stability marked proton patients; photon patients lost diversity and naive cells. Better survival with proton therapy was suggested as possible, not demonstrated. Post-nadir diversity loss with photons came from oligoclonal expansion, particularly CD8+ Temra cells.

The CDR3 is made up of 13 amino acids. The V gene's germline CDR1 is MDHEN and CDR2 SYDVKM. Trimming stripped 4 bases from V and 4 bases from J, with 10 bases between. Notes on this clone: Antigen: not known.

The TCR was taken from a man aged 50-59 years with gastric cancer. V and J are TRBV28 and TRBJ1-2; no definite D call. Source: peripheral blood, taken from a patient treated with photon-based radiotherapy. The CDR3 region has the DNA TGTGCCAGCAGTTCATCATACATCTATGGCTACACCTTC. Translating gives CASSSSYIYGYTF.